This paragraph covers one T cell receptor beta chain sequence. The antigen remains unidentified. The data derive from a study of cytomegalovirus exposure and HLA in healthy donors. With 60 Vbeta and 13 Jbeta primers, the PCR was carried out. Libraries were prepared by immunoSEQ multiplex PCR; TCRdb keeps only in-frame clonotypes and omits some of them. Its table lists tens of thousands of clones. Findings and caveats of the study: High specificity and sensitivity for cytomegalovirus status were reported for the classifier.

CDR3 length: 17 amino acids. Trimming took 0 bases from V and 4 from J; bases not matched to a gene: 7. CDR1 and CDR2 (germline): SGHRS, YFSETQ. The chain recombines TRBV5-1 with TRBJ2-3; 11 nucleotides line up with TRBD2. This clonotype was sampled from a man in his late teens or twenties in good health and CMV-seropositive. Sequenced input: PBMCs. The CDR3, as DNA: TGCGCCAGCAGCTTGGTAGCGGGGGGGCCGAAAGCAGATACGCAGTATTTT. It specifies CASSLVAGGPKADTQYF.